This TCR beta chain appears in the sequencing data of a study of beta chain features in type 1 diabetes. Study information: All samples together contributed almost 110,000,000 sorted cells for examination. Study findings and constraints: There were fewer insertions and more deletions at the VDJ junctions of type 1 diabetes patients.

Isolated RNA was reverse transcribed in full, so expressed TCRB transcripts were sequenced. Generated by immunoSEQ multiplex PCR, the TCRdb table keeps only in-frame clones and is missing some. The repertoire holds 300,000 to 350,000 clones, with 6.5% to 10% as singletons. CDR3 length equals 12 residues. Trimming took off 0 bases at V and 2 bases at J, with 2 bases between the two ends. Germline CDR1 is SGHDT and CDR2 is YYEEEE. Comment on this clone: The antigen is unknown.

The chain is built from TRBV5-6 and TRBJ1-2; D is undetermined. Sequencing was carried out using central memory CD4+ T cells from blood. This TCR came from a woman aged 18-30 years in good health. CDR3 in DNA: TGTGCCAGCAGCTTGGGAAACTATGGCTACACCTTC. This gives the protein CASSLGNYGYTF.